This T cell receptor (beta chain) emerged from a study of cytomegalovirus exposure and HLA in healthy donors. PCR primers comprised 60 Vbeta and 13 Jbeta primers. TCRdb's copy holds only in-frame clones and misses some; the assay was immunoSEQ multiplex PCR. This sample's clone table lists about 130,000 clones. This CDR3 spans 13 amino acids. V shed 3 bases and J 7 bases; nucleotides not matched to a gene: 1. Germline V gene sequence: CDR1 SGHTA, CDR2 FQGNSA. The sequence was collected from a man aged 18-30 years in good health and CMV-seronegative. This rearrangement joins TRBV7-2 to TRBJ1-4; 8 bases are a match to TRBD1. Sequencing was performed on PBMCs. In nucleotides, the CDR3 is TGTGCCAGCAGCTTGACAGGGGCTGAAAAACTGTTTTTT. Translation gives CASSLTGAEKLFF.